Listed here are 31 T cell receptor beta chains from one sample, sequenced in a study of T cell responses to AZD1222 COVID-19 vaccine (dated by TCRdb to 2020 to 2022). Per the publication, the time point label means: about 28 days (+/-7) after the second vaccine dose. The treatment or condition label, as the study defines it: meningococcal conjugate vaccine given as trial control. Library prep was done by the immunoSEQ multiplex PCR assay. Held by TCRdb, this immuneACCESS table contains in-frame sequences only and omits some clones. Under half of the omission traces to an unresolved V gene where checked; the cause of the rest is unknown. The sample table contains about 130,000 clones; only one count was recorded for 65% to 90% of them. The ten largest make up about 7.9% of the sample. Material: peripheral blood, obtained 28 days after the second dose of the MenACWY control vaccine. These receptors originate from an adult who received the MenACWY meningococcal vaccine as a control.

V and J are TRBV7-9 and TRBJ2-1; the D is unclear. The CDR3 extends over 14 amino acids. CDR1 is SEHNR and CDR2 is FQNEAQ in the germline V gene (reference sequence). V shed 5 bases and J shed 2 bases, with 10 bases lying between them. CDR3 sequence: CASSATTAYNEQFF. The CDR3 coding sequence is TGTGCCAGCAGCGCGACGACTGCCTACAATGAGCAGTTCTTC. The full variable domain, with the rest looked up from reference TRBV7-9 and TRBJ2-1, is DTGVSQNPRHKITKRGQNVTFRCDPISEHNRLYWYRQTLGQGPEFLTYFQNEAQLEKSRLLSDRFSAERPKGSFSTLEIQRTEQGDSAMYLCASSATTAYNEQFFGPGTRLTVL.

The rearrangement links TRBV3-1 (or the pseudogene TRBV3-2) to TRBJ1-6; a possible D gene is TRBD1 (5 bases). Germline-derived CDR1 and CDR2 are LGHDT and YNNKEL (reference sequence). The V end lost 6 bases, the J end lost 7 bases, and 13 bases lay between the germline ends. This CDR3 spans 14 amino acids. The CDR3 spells CASRGTLGNSPLHF. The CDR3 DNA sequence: TGTGCCAGCAGGGGGACCTTAGGGAATTCACCCCTCCACTTT.

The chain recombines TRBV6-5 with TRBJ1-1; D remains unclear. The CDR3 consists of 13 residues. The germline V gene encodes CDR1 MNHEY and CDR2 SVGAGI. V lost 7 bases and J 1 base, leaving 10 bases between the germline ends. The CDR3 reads CASKSDRNTEAFF. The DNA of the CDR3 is TGTGCCAGCAAGTCTGATAGGAACACTGAAGCTTTCTTT.

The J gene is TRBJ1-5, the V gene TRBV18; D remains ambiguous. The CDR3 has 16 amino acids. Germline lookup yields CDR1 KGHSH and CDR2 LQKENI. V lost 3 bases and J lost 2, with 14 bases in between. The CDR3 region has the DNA TGTGCCAGCTCACCCTTCCGGGGAGAAGGCAATCAGCCCCAGCATTTT. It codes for CASSPFRGEGNQPQHF.

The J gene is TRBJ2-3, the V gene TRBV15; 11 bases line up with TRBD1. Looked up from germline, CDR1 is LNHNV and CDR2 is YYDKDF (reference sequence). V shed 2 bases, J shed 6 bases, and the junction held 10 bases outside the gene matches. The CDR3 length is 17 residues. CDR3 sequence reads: CATSRLGQGAVRDTQYF. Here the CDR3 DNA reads TGTGCCACCAGCAGACTAGGACAGGGGGCCGTAAGGGATACGCAGTATTTT.

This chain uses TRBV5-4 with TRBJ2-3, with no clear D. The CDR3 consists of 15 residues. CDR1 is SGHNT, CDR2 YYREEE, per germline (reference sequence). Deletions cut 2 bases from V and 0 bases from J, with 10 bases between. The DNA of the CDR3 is TGTGCCAGCAGCTTTTCTCCCCAAAGCACAGATACGCAGTATTTT. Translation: CASSFSPQSTDTQYF. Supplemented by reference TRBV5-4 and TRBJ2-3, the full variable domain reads ETGVTQSPTHLIKTRGQQVTLRCSSQSGHNTVSWYQQALGQGPQFIFQYYREEENGRGNFPPRFSGLQFPNYSSELNVNALELDDSALYLCASSFSPQSTDTQYFGPGTRLTVL.

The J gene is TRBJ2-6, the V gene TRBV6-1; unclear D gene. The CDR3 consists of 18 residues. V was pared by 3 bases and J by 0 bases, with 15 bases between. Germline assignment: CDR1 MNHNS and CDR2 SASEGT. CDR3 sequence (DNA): TGTGCCAGCAGTGACCACATGGCGCCGATCTCTGGGGCCAACGTCCTGACTTTC. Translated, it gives CASSDHMAPISGANVLTF.

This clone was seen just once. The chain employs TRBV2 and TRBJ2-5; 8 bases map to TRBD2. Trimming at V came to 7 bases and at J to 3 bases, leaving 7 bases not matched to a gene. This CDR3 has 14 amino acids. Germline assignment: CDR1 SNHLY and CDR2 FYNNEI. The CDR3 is CASTVGLAEETQYF. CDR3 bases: TGTGCCAGCACCGTTGGACTAGCCGAAGAGACCCAGTACTTC.

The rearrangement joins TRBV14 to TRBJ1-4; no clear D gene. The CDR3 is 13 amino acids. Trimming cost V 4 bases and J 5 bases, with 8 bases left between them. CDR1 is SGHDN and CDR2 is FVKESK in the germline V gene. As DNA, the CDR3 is TGTGCCAGCAGCCCCCGGGTCAATGAAAAACTGTTTTTT. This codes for CASSPRVNEKLFF. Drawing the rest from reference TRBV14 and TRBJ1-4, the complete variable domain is EAGVTQFPSHSVIEKGQTVTLRCDPISGHDNLYWYRRVMGKEIKFLLHFVKESKQDESGMPNNRFLAERTGGTYSTLKVQPAELEDSGVYFCASSPRVNEKLFFGSGTQLSVL.

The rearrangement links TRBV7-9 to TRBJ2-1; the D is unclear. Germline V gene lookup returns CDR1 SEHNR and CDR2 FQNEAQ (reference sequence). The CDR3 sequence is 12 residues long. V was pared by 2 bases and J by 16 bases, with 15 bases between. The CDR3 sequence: CASSLLLLSPFF. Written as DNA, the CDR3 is TGTGCCAGCAGCTTACTCCTCCTTTCCCCCTTCTTC.

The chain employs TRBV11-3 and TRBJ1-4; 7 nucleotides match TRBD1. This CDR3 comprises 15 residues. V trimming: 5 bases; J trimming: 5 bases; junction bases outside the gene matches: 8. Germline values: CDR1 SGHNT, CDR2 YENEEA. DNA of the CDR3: TGTGCCAGCAGCCCCATACAGGGGAGGAATGAAAAACTGTTTTTT. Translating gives CASSPIQGRNEKLFF.

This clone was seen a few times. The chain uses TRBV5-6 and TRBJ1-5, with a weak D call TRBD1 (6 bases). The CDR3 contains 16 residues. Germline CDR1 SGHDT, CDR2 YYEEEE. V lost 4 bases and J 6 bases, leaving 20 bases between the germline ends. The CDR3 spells CASSRVLQGEFQPQHF. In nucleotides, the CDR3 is TGTGCCAGCAGCCGGGTCCTACAGGGCGAGTTTCAGCCCCAGCATTTT.

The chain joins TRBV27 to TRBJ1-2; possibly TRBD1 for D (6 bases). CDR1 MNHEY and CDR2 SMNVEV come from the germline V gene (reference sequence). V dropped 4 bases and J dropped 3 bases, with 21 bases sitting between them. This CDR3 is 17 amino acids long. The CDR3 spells CASSSAKSPGAHYGYTF. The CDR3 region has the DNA TGTGCCAGCAGTTCCGCCAAGAGCCCAGGGGCACACTATGGCTACACCTTC.

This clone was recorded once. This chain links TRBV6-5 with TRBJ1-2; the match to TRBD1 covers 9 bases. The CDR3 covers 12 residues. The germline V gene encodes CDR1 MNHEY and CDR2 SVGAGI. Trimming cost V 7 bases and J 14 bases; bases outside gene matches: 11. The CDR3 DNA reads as TGTGCCAGCATTGGGGACAGGGCGTCGGGGACCTTC. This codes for CASIGDRASGTF.

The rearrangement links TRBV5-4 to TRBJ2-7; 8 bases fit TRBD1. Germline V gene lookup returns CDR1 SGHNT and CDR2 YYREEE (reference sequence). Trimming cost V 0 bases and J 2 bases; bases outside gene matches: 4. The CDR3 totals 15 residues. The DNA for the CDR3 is TGTGCCAGCAGCTTGGGACAGGGGAGGCCCTACGAGCAGTACTTC. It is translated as CASSLGQGRPYEQYF.

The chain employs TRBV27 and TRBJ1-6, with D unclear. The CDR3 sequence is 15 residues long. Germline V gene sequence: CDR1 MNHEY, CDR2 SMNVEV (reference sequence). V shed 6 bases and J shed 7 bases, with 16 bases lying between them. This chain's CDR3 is CASSSSSPWNSPLHF. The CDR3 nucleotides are TGTGCCAGCAGCTCCAGTAGCCCGTGGAATTCACCCCTCCACTTT.

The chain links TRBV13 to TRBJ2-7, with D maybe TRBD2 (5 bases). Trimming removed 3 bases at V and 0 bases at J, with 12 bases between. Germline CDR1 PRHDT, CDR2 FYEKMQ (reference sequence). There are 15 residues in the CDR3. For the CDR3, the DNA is TGTGCCAGCAGCTTCAGCGGAAGGAGCTCCTACGAGCAGTACTTC. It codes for CASSFSGRSSYEQYF.

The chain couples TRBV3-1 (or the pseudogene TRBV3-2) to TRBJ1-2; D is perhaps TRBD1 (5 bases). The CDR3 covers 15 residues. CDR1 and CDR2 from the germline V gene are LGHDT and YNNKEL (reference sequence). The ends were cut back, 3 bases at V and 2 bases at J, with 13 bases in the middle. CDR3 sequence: CASSHPLQGNYGYTF. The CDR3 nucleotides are TGTGCCAGCAGCCACCCCCTCCAGGGAAACTATGGCTACACCTTC.

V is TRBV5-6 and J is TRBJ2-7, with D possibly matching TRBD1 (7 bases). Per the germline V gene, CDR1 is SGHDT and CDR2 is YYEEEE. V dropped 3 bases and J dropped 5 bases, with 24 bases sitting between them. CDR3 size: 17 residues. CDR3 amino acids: CASSSRRGTARAHEQYF. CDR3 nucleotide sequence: TGTGCCAGCAGCTCCCGTCGCGGGACAGCCCGTGCCCACGAGCAGTACTTC. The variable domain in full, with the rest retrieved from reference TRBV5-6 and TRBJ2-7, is DAGVTQSPTHLIKTRGQQVTLRCSPKSGHDTVSWYQQALGQGPQFIFQYYEEEERQRGNFPDRFSGHQFPNYSSELNVNALLLGDSALYLCASSSRRGTARAHEQYFGPGTRLTVT.

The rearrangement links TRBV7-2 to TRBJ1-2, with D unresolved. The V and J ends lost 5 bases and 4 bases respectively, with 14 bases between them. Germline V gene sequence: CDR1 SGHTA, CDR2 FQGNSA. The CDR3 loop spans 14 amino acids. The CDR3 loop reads CASSPESGPYGYTF. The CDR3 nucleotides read TGTGCCAGCAGCCCAGAATCGGGTCCCTATGGCTACACCTTC. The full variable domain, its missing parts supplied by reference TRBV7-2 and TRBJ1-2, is GAGVSQSPSNKVTEKGKDVELRCDPISGHTALYWYRQSLGQGLEFLIYFQGNSAPDKSGLPSDRFSAERTGGSVSTLTIQRTQQEDSAVYLCASSPESGPYGYTFGSGTRLTVV.

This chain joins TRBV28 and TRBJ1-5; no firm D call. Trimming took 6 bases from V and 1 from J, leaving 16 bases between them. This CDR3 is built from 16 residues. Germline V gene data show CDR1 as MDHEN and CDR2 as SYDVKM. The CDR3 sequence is CASSLSTFRSNQPQHF. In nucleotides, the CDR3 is TGTGCCAGCAGCTTGAGCACGTTTAGGAGCAATCAGCCCCAGCATTTT.

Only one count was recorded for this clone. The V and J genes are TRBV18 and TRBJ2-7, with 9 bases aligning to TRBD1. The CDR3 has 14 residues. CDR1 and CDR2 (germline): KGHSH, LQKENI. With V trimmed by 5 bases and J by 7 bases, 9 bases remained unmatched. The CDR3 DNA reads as TGTGCCAGCTCAGCACAGGGGGCGCTCTGGGAGCAGTACTTC. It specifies CASSAQGALWEQYF.

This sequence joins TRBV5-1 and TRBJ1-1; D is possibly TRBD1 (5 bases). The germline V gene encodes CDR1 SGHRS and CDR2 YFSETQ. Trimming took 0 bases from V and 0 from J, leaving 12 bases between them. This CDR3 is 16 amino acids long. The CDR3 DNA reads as TGCGCCAGCAGCTTGGACCCAAGGGGAATGAACACTGAAGCTTTCTTT. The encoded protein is CASSLDPRGMNTEAFF.

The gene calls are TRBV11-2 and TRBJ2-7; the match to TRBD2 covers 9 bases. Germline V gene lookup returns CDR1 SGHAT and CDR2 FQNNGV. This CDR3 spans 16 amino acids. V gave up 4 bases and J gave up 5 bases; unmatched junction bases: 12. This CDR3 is CASSSAGTSSFNEQYF. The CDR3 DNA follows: TGTGCCAGCAGCTCCGCCGGGACTAGCTCATTCAACGAGCAGTACTTC. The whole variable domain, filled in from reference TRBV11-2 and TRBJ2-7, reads EAGVAQSPRYKIIEKRQSVAFWCNPISGHATLYWYQQILGQGPKLLIQFQNNGVVDDSQLPKDRFSAERLKGVDSTLKIQPAKLEDSAVYLCASSSAGTSSFNEQYFGPGTRLTVT.

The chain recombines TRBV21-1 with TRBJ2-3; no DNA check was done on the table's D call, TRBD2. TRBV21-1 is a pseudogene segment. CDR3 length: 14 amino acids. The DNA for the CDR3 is TGTGCCAGCAGCAAAGTTCCTAGCGGGGGAACGCAGTATTTT. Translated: CASSKVPSGGTQYF.

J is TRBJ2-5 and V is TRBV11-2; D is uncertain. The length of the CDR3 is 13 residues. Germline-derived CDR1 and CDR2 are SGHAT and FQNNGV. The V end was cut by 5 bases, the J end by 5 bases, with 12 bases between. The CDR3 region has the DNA TGTGCCAGCAGCACGGCCCGTTTGGAGACCCAGTACTTC. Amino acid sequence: CASSTARLETQYF.

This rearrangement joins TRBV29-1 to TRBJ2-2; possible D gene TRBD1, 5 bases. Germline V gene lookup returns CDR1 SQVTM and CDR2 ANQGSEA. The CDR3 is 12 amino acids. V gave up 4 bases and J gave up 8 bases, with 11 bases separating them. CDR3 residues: CSVGAGIGELFF. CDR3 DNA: TGCAGCGTTGGGGCAGGGATAGGGGAGCTGTTTTTT.

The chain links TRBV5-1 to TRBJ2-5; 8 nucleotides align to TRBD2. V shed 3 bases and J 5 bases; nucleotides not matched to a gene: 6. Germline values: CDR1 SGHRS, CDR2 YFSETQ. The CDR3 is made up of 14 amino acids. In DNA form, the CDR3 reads TGCGCCAGCAGCTCCGGGGGGGCCTCGGAGACCCAGTACTTC. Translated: CASSSGGASETQYF.

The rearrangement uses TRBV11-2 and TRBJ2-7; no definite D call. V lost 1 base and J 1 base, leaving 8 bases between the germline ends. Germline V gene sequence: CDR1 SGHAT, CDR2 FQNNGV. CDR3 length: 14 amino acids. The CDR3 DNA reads TGTGCCAGCAGCTTAGGGCTCTCATCCTACGAGCAGTACGTC. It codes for CASSLGLSSYEQYV.

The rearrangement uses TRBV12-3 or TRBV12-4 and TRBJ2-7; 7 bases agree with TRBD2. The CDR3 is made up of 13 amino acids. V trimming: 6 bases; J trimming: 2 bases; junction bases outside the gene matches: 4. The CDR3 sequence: CASRGDYAYEQYF. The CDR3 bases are TGTGCCAGCAGGGGGGACTACGCCTACGAGCAGTACTTC.

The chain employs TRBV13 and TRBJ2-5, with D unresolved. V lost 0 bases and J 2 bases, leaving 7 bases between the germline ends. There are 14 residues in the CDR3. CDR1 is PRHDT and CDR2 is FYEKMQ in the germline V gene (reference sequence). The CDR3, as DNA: TGTGCCAGCAGCTTAGGGACCATTCAAGAGACCCAGTACTTC. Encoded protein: CASSLGTIQETQYF.